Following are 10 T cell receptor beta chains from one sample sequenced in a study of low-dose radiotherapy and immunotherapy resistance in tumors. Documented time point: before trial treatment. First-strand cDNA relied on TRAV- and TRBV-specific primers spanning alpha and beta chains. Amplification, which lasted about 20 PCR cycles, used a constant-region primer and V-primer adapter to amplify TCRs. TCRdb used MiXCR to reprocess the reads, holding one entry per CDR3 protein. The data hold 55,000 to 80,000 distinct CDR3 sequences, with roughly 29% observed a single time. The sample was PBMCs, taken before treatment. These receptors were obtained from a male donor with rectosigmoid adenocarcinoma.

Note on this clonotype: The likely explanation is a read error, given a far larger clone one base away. DNA for the CDR3: TGTGCCAGCAGCTCGAGACAGGGAAGAATCAATGTGCAGTTCTTC. As protein: CASSSRQGRINVQFF. The chain couples TRBV7-6 to TRBJ2-1; TRBD1 agrees at 7 bases. The CDR3 has 15 amino acids. Germline V gene lookup returns CDR1 SGHVS and CDR2 FNYEAQ.

The CDR3 sequence is CSVTREETGDGYEQYF. In DNA form, the CDR3 reads TGCAGCGTTACCCGAGAAGAAACAGGGGACGGCTACGAGCAGTACTTC. The chain combines TRBV29-1 with TRBJ2-7, with 7 nucleotides matching TRBD1. The ends lost 5 bases at V and 3 bases at J; junction bases unmatched: 16. Germline CDR1 and CDR2: SQVTM and ANQGSEA. There are 16 residues in the CDR3.

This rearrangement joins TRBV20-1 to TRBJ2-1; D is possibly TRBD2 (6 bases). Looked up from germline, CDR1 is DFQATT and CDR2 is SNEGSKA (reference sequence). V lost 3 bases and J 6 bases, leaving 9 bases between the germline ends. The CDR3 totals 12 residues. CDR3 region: CSASASVNEQFF. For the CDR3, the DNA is TGCAGTGCTAGTGCTAGCGTCAATGAGCAGTTCTTC.

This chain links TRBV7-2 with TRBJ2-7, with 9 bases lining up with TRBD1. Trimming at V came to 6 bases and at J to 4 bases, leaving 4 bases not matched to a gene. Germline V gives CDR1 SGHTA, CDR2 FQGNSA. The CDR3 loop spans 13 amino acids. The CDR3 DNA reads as TGTGCCAGCAGTTCACAGGGGGCTTACGAGCAGTACTTC. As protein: CASSSQGAYEQYF.

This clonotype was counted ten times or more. CDR3 DNA: TGTGCCAGCAGCCCCGGCGGGATCCTTAGCACAGATACGCAGTATTTT. Protein product: CASSPGGILSTDTQYF. This sequence joins TRBV11-3 and TRBJ2-3, with TRBD2 as a possible D gene (6 bases). V gave up 5 bases and J gave up 0 bases, with 15 bases separating them. The CDR3 totals 16 residues. Looked up from germline, CDR1 is SGHNT and CDR2 is YENEEA.

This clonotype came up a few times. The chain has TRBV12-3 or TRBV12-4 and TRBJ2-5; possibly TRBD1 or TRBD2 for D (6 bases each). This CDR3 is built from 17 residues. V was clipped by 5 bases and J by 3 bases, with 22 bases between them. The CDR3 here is CASSHKGGAGAKETQYF. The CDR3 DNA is TGTGCCAGCAGTCACAAGGGGGGCGCTGGGGCAAAAGAGACCCAGTACTTC.

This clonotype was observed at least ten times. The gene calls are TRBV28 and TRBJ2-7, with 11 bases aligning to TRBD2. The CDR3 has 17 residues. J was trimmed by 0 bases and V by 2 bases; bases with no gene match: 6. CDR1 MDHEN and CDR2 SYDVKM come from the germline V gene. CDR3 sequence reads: CASSLLAGLAVSYEQYF. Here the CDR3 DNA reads TGTGCCAGCAGTTTACTTGCGGGACTAGCGGTCTCCTACGAGCAGTACTTC.

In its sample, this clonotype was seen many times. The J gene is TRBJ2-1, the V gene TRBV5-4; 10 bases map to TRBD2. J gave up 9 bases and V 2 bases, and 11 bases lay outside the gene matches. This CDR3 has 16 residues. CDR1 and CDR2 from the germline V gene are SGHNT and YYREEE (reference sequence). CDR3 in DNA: TGTGCCAGCAGCTTTAAATCCAGCGGGGGGGCCGGTGAGCAGTTCTTC. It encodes CASSFKSSGGAGEQFF.

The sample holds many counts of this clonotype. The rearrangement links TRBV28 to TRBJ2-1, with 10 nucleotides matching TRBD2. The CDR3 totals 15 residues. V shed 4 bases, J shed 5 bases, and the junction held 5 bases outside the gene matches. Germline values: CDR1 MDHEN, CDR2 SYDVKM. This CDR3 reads CASSSESGRDNEQFF. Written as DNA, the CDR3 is TGTGCCAGCAGTTCCGAGAGCGGGAGGGACAATGAGCAGTTCTTC.

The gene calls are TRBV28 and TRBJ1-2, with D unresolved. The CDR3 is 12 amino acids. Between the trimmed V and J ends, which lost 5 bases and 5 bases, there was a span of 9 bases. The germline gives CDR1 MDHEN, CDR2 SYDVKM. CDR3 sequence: CASSLIRYGYTF. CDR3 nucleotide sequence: TGTGCCAGCAGTCTAATACGGTATGGCTACACCTTC.